These 10 T cell receptor beta chains share one sample of origin, sequenced in a study of T cells in Graves' hyperthyroidism and ophthalmopathy. Amplification yielded TCR beta CDR3 regions, with RNA transcripts as the source. First-round RT-PCR targeting the TCR CDR3 was performed with the HTBI primer set. TCRdb reprocessed the multiplex PCR reads with MiXCR, giving one entry per CDR3 protein. Found here are about 500,000 distinct CDR3 sequences, about 16% of them singletons; the top ten hold less than 30%. Material for sequencing was blood. The receptors stem from a woman aged 25 to 45 with Graves' ophthalmopathy.

This clonotype was seen only a few times. The chain combines TRBV19 with TRBJ1-5; D might be TRBD1 (5 bases). The CDR3 is 14 residues long. The germline gives CDR1 LNHDA, CDR2 SQIVND (reference sequence). V lost 6 bases and J 4 bases, leaving 13 bases between the germline ends. The CDR3 spells CASRYRDGNQPQHF. The CDR3 DNA reads as TGTGCCAGTAGGTACCGGGACGGTAATCAGCCCCAGCATTTT.

The chain couples TRBV6-2 or TRBV6-3 to TRBJ1-6, with 7 bases fitting TRBD1. V was clipped by 6 bases and J by 8 bases; unmatched bases: 16. Germline V lookup: CDR1 MNHEY, CDR2 SVGEGT. This CDR3 region has 17 residues. The CDR3 DNA reads TGTGCCAGCAGAGCCGGGACAGCTCTTTTTATTGATTCACCCCTCCACTTT. The encoded protein is CASRAGTALFIDSPLHF.

The chain combines TRBV6-1 with TRBJ2-1; D is ambiguous. The CDR3 runs to 12 residues. The V gene's germline CDR1 is MNHNS and CDR2 SASEGT. V dropped 5 bases and J dropped 7 bases, with 9 bases sitting between them. CDR3 in DNA: TGTGCCAGCAGTTCCCAACCTAATGAGCAGTTCTTC. This encodes CASSSQPNEQFF.

This clonotype has at least ten counts. V gene TRBV20-1 combines with J gene TRBJ2-5; 10 positions agree with TRBD2. Germline CDR1 DFQATT, CDR2 SNEGSKA (reference sequence). Trimming cost V 6 bases and J 3 bases; bases outside gene matches: 7. The CDR3 sequence is 14 residues long. CDR3 region: CSAVEAGGKETQYF. Here the CDR3 DNA reads TGCAGTGCAGTAGAAGCGGGAGGGAAAGAGACCCAGTACTTC.

V is TRBV3-1 and J is TRBJ2-3, with 9 nucleotides matching TRBD2. V was pared by 6 bases and J by 5 bases, with 18 bases of the junction left unmatched. This CDR3 has 18 residues. In germline, CDR1 is LGHDT, CDR2 YNNKEL (reference sequence). In DNA, the CDR3 is TGTGCCAGCAGACCACCAGCGGGAGGCTCTAAAGCGGAAGATACGCAGTATTTT. This encodes CASRPPAGGSKAEDTQYF.

Of note for this clonotype: One end of the junction is discordant with germline, which a read error may explain. This chain connects TRBV28 to TRBJ2-7; 8 bases match TRBD1. In germline, CDR1 is MDHEN, CDR2 SYDVKM. The CDR3 length is 16 residues. Written as DNA, the CDR3 is TGTGCCAGCAGACCTACTGGACAGGGTGGGCCCTACGAGCAGCACTTC. Translated, it gives CASRPTGQGGPYEQHF.

The sample holds a few counts of this clonotype. The chain uses TRBV5-1 and TRBJ2-5; 7 nucleotides align to TRBD2. The CDR3 sequence is 17 residues long. CDR1 and CDR2 from the germline V gene are SGHRS and YFSETQ. J was trimmed by 5 bases and V by 1 base; bases with no gene match: 14. The DNA of the CDR3 is TGCGCCAGCAGCTTGTCTGCGGGGGAGGGCCCGGCGGAGACCCAGTACTTC. Its protein product is CASSLSAGEGPAETQYF.

This clonotype has ten or more counts. This chain joins TRBV7-2 and TRBJ2-2; the D is unclear. Trimming took 5 bases from V and 6 from J, leaving 16 bases between them. The CDR3 covers 15 residues. Germline-derived CDR1 and CDR2 are SGHTA and FQGNSA. The CDR3 is CASSPSRLWSGELFF. Here the CDR3 DNA reads TGTGCCAGCAGCCCCTCCCGTCTTTGGTCCGGGGAGCTGTTTTTT.

This clonotype showed up many times. The chain uses TRBV20-1 and TRBJ2-3; TRBD1 might be the D (6 bases). The CDR3 is 12 amino acids. Germline V lookup: CDR1 DFQATT, CDR2 SNEGSKA (reference sequence). CDR3 protein: CSPEDRTDTQYF. The CDR3 DNA follows: TGCAGCCCTGAGGACAGAACAGATACGCAGTATTTT.

This clonotype has a count of ten or more. The V and J genes are TRBV5-1 and TRBJ2-5, with TRBD1 matching 9 bases. The CDR3 length is 15 residues. Germline CDR1 reads SGHRS; CDR2 reads YFSETQ. V lost 3 bases and J lost 3; bases outside the gene matches: 6. The CDR3: CASSSTRTGEETQYF. The CDR3 nucleotides read TGCGCCAGCAGCTCTACGCGGACAGGGGAAGAGACCCAGTACTTC.